The 30 T cell receptor beta chains reported below all come from one sample, sequenced in a study of human T cells and chemical hapten exposure. TCRdb re-called the RACE reads with MiXCR, one entry per CDR3 protein. The sample contains 75,000 to 100,000 distinct CDR3 sequences, around 12% of which appear only once. Time point defined: patch test 1, 2 weeks after DPC sensitization. Described treatment: therapeutic diphenylcyclopropenone sensitization with weekly scalp DPC. The specimen comprised whole blood, sampled in connection with sensitization to the hapten diphenylcyclopropenone (DPC). These receptors were taken from a woman aged 35 to 49 with alopecia areata. Some clones in this sample may be carry-over from other donors' samples.

A few counts support this clonotype. The chain combines TRBV7-8 with TRBJ1-1, with D hard to call. Germline assignment: CDR1 SGHVS and CDR2 FQNEAQ. The CDR3 consists of 16 residues. Trimming shortened V by 5 bases and J by 1 base, and 17 bases separated the two germline ends. CDR3 sequence (DNA): TGTGCCAGCAGCCCTATCAACCGGGCCAAGAACACTGAAGCTTTCTTT. Translated: CASSPINRAKNTEAFF. Full variable domain (outside the CDR3, taken from reference TRBV7-8 and TRBJ1-1): GAGVSQSPRYKVAKRGQDVALRCDPISGHVSLFWYQQALGQGPEFLTYFQNEAQLDKSGLPSDRFFAERPEGSVSTLKIQRTQQEDSAVYLCASSPINRAKNTEAFFGQGTRLTVV.

This clonotype was seen more than once but under ten times. The rearrangement uses TRBV18 and TRBJ1-2, with 7 bases that match TRBD1. V shed 3 bases and J 4 bases; nucleotides not matched to a gene: 5. In germline, CDR1 is KGHSH, CDR2 LQKENI. This CDR3 is 14 amino acids long. This CDR3 is CASSPGQILYGYTF. CDR3 bases: TGTGCCAGCTCACCGGGACAGATCCTCTATGGCTACACCTTC.

This clonotype was recorded a few times. The chain couples TRBV15 to TRBJ2-3, with no clear D. The germline gives CDR1 LNHNV, CDR2 YYDKDF (reference sequence). The CDR3 runs to 12 residues. Trimming removed 0 bases at V and 7 bases at J, with 5 bases between. CDR3 coding DNA: TGTGCCACCAGCAGAGATGGGAATACGCAGTATTTT. It translates to CATSRDGNTQYF.

This clonotype appeared a few times. The gene calls are TRBV18 and TRBJ2-3, with a weak D call TRBD1 (6 bases). V lost 4 bases and J 2 bases, leaving 10 bases between the germline ends. The CDR3 length is 14 residues. In germline, CDR1 is KGHSH, CDR2 LQKENI. The chain's CDR3 is CASSRDTNTDTQYF. CDR3 nucleotides: TGTGCCAGCTCACGGGACACGAACACAGATACGCAGTATTTT.

This clonotype was seen only a few times. This chain uses TRBV29-1 with TRBJ1-5; TRBD1 matches 9 bases. Trimming removed 4 bases from V and 5 bases from J; junction bases left unmatched: 9. The CDR3 covers 15 residues. Germline assignment: CDR1 SQVTM and CDR2 ANQGSEA. The CDR3 region is CSVGNDRGTDQPQHF. CDR3 coding DNA: TGCAGCGTTGGTAACGACAGGGGGACGGATCAGCCCCAGCATTTT.

This clonotype was picked up many times. J is TRBJ2-7 and V is TRBV12-3 or TRBV12-4; no reliable D call. Trimming left V 4 bases short and J 7 bases short, with 17 bases between. CDR3 size: 14 residues. The CDR3 spells CASSSDGRWVEQYF. CDR3 nucleotide sequence: TGTGCCAGCAGTTCGGACGGCCGCTGGGTTGAGCAGTACTTC.

The V call is TRBV10-3, the J call TRBJ2-1, with D perhaps TRBD2 (5 bases). The CDR3 consists of 15 residues. Trimming removed 0 bases from V and 5 bases from J, with 11 bases in between. The germline V gene encodes CDR1 ENHRY and CDR2 SYGVKD. CDR3 amino acids: CAISESPGLDNEQFF. The CDR3 coding sequence is TGTGCCATCAGTGAGTCCCCTGGACTTGACAATGAGCAGTTCTTC.

This clonotype was seen only a few times. The V and J genes are TRBV6-1 and TRBJ2-2; D unclear. The germline V gene has CDR1 MNHNS and CDR2 SASEGT. V dropped 4 bases and J dropped 5 bases, with 8 bases sitting between them. The CDR3 spans 13 residues. As DNA, the CDR3 is TGTGCCAGCAGTGCCACCCTTACCGGGGAGCTGTTTTTT. This gives the protein CASSATLTGELFF.

This clonotype was observed a handful of times. The chain couples TRBV20-1 to TRBJ1-5; 9 nucleotides align to TRBD1. In germline, CDR1 is DFQATT, CDR2 SNEGSKA (reference sequence). The CDR3 covers 13 residues. With V trimmed by 3 bases and J by 7 bases, 4 bases remained unmatched. The CDR3, as DNA: TGCAGTGCTAGGCGACAGGGGGGGCAGCCCCAGCATTTT. This translates into CSARRQGGQPQHF.

This clonotype was detected only a few times. This chain joins TRBV5-1 and TRBJ2-1, with 7 bases identical to TRBD2. V was pared by 0 bases and J by 3 bases, with 3 bases of the junction left unmatched. The germline CDR1 and CDR2 sequences are SGHRS and YFSETQ. The CDR3 extends over 15 amino acids. Written as DNA, the CDR3 is TGCGCCAGCAGCTTGGGACTAGCAGTCTACAATGAGCAGTTCTTC. It specifies CASSLGLAVYNEQFF.

The table lists this clonotype with a few counts. This chain joins TRBV12-3 or TRBV12-4 and TRBJ1-2; tentatively, D is TRBD1 (5 bases). V lost 1 base and J lost 4, with 10 bases in between. CDR3 length equals 14 residues. In DNA form, the CDR3 reads TGTGCCAGCAGTTTAGTTCAGGGAGGCTATGGCTACACCTTC. It yields the protein CASSLVQGGYGYTF.

J is TRBJ2-3 and V is TRBV20-1; 11 bases are a match to TRBD2. CDR3 length: 17 amino acids. Germline V CDR1 and CDR2: DFQATT, SNEGSKA (reference sequence). With 3 bases clipped from V and 2 bases from J, the junction kept 10 bases outside the gene matches. The CDR3 DNA is TGCAGTGCTAGGCTTCTAGCGGGAGGTCTGAACACAGATACGCAGTATTTT. Its translation: CSARLLAGGLNTDTQYF.

This clonotype was counted many times. The V call is TRBV18, the J call TRBJ2-2; TRBD1 is a possible D gene (5 bases). In germline, CDR1 is KGHSH, CDR2 LQKENI. The CDR3 consists of 14 residues. Trimming removed 3 bases at V and 6 bases at J, with 11 bases between. CDR3 residues: CASSPKTGPGELFF. CDR3 in DNA: TGTGCCAGCTCACCTAAAACAGGTCCCGGGGAGCTGTTTTTT.

This chain joins TRBV27 and TRBJ1-6; possibly TRBD1 for D (6 bases). Germline values: CDR1 MNHEY, CDR2 SMNVEV (reference sequence). CDR3 length: 15 residues. V was trimmed by 5 bases and J by 5 bases, leaving 13 bases between them. For the CDR3, the DNA is TGTGCCAGCAGTCCGATATGGGACAATAATTCACCCCTCCACTTT. Translation: CASSPIWDNNSPLHF.

This clonotype was found a few times. The genes are TRBV29-1 and TRBJ1-5; 7 bases are shared with TRBD1. Germline V lookup: CDR1 SQVTM, CDR2 ANQGSEA. The CDR3 runs 12 residues. V lost 3 bases, J lost 9 bases, and 5 bases stayed unmatched. The CDR3: CSVETGRGPQHF. The CDR3 coding sequence is TGCAGCGTTGAGACAGGGCGGGGGCCCCAGCATTTT.

This clonotype was recorded at least ten times. This chain connects TRBV27 to TRBJ2-7, with TRBD1 identical over 8 bases. Trimming removed 6 bases from V and 6 bases from J; junction bases left unmatched: 10. The CDR3 contains 14 residues. Per the germline V gene, CDR1 is MNHEY and CDR2 is SMNVEV (reference sequence). This chain's CDR3 is CASSTWTGRLEQYF. CDR3 DNA sequence: TGTGCCAGCAGCACCTGGACAGGGCGGCTCGAGCAGTACTTC.

This clonotype has just a few counts. The chain employs TRBV28 and TRBJ2-7; 9 bases are a match to TRBD1. Germline CDR1 MDHEN, CDR2 SYDVKM. Trimming cost V 5 bases and J 2 bases; bases outside gene matches: 7. The CDR3 extends over 15 amino acids. This CDR3 reads CASSGTGQITYEQYF. CDR3 DNA sequence: TGTGCCAGCAGTGGGACAGGGCAAATCACCTACGAGCAGTACTTC. Filled out from reference TRBV28 and TRBJ2-7, the complete variable domain reads DVKVTQSSRYLVKRTGEKVFLECVQDMDHENMFWYRQDPGLGLRLIYFSYDVKMKEKGDIPEGYSVSREKKERFSLILESASTNQTSMYLCASSGTGQITYEQYFGPGTRLTVT.

This clonotype was observed a handful of times. The rearrangement joins TRBV28 to TRBJ2-7, with 9 bases identical to TRBD1. This CDR3 has 15 amino acids. The germline CDR1 and CDR2 sequences are MDHEN and SYDVKM. V trimming: 5 bases; J trimming: 4 bases; junction bases outside the gene matches: 9. CDR3 bases: TGTGCCAGCAGTCGGGGGGACAGGGTATCTTACGAGCAGTACTTC. Translated, it gives CASSRGDRVSYEQYF.

This clonotype was observed a few times. J is TRBJ1-5 and V is TRBV11-1; D gene uncertain. V lost 1 base to trimming and J lost 6 bases, with 7 bases between them. The length of the CDR3 is 13 residues. The germline V gene has CDR1 SGHAT and CDR2 FQDESV (reference sequence). CDR3 coding DNA: TGTGCCAGCAGCTTAGGCAGAGGTCAGCCCCAGCATTTT. It specifies CASSLGRGQPQHF.

The chain couples TRBV9 to TRBJ2-1, with 7 bases identical to TRBD2. CDR3 length: 16 amino acids. Germline V gene lookup returns CDR1 SGDLS and CDR2 YYNGEE. The V and J ends lost 3 bases and 0 bases, in that order; junction bases with no gene match: 6. The CDR3 DNA sequence: TGTGCCAGCAGCGGAAGCGGGACGATCTCCTACAATGAGCAGTTCTTC. Protein product: CASSGSGTISYNEQFF.

Regarding this clonotype: A read error is possible here, since a much larger clone lies one base away. The chain recombines TRBV27 with TRBJ2-5; the D gene is possibly TRBD2 (6 bases). Trimming cost V 4 bases and J 5 bases, with 17 bases left between them. Germline CDR1 MNHEY, CDR2 SMNVEV (reference sequence). The CDR3 has 15 residues. CDR3 DNA: TGTGCCAGCAGTTCCAGGACTGGCGGAGGGGAGACCCAGTACTTC. This gives the protein CASSSRTGGGETQYF.

The table lists this clonotype with many counts. The chain is built from TRBV27 and TRBJ2-5; D remains unclear. CDR1 MNHEY and CDR2 SMNVEV come from the germline V gene (reference sequence). The V end lost 5 bases, the J end lost 2 bases, and 15 bases lay between the germline ends. This CDR3 spans 15 amino acids. Here the CDR3 reads CASSPFLGPQETQYF. The CDR3 bases are TGTGCCAGCAGTCCCTTTTTGGGCCCTCAAGAGACCCAGTACTTC.

The rearrangement links TRBV3-1 to TRBJ2-7, with D perhaps assigned TRBD1 or TRBD2 (5 bases each). CDR1 LGHDT and CDR2 YNNKEL come from the germline V gene (reference sequence). The CDR3 sequence is 13 residues long. V lost 1 base, J lost 6 bases, and 10 bases lay in between. CDR3: CASSQAGAAEQYF. The CDR3 DNA sequence: TGTGCCAGCAGCCAAGCCGGGGCCGCCGAGCAGTACTTC.

The CDR3 loop is CASSSQLAGEQYF. CDR3 bases: TGTGCCAGCAGCTCACAACTCGCCGGCGAGCAGTACTTC. V is TRBV7-2 and J is TRBJ2-7; no clear D. V gave up 4 bases and J gave up 6 bases, with 13 bases separating them. This CDR3 has 13 residues. CDR1 is SGHTA and CDR2 is FQGNSA in the germline V gene. The full variable domain, completed using reference TRBV7-2 and TRBJ2-7, is GAGVSQSPSNKVTEKGKDVELRCDPISGHTALYWYRQSLGQGLEFLIYFQGNSAPDKSGLPSDRFSAERTGGSVSTLTIQRTQQEDSAVYLCASSSQLAGEQYFGPGTRLTVT.

There are many counts of this clonotype. The CDR3 region is CASSYSSSQMNTEAFF. The CDR3, as DNA: TGTGCCAGCAGTTACTCGAGTTCGCAGATGAACACTGAAGCTTTCTTT. The V call is TRBV6-2 or TRBV6-3, the J call TRBJ1-1; D gene unclear. Germline CDR1 reads MNHEY; CDR2 reads SVGEGT. Trimming left V 0 bases short and J 0 bases short, with 11 bases between. The CDR3 is made up of 16 amino acids.

There are a few counts of this clonotype. The V gene is TRBV7-2, the J gene TRBJ2-6; the D is unclear. Trimming removed 1 base from V and 0 bases from J, with 7 bases in between. The CDR3 covers 16 residues. In germline, CDR1 is SGHTA, CDR2 FQGNSA. CDR3 in DNA: TGTGCCAGCAGCTTAGGTCTGGCCTCTGGGGCCAACGTCCTGACTTTC. Its protein product is CASSLGLASGANVLTF.

This clonotype was detected ten times or more. This chain joins TRBV27 and TRBJ2-2; TRBD2 matches 12 bases. The trim removed 5 bases at V and 6 bases at J, leaving 28 bases unmatched. The CDR3 is 23 residues long. From germline, CDR1 is MNHEY and CDR2 SMNVEV (reference sequence). As DNA, the CDR3 is TGTGCCAGCAGTCCATTAGAAGCGGGATGGACTAGCGGGGTAGAGTGGATCTCCGGGGAGCTGTTTTTT. Protein sequence: CASSPLEAGWTSGVEWISGELFF.

This clonotype was seen a few times. The rearrangement uses TRBV20-1 and TRBJ2-1; 7 bases match TRBD2. The CDR3 is 15 amino acids. V shed 5 bases, J shed 5 bases, and the junction held 12 bases outside the gene matches. Germline-derived CDR1 and CDR2 are DFQATT and SNEGSKA (reference sequence). CDR3 nucleotide sequence: TGCAGTGCTGGGGGACTATATGGTACCCACAATGAGCAGTTCTTC. It specifies CSAGGLYGTHNEQFF.

The V call is TRBV24-1, the J call TRBJ2-1, with 16 bases identical to TRBD2. The V segment lost 4 bases and the J segment 2 bases; nucleotides outside the gene matches: 4. The CDR3 consists of 18 residues. Germline CDR1 KGHDR, CDR2 SFDVKD. This chain's CDR3 is CATSDGTSGRATYNEQFF. CDR3 DNA: TGTGCCACCAGTGACGGGACTAGCGGGAGGGCGACCTACAATGAGCAGTTCTTC.

This clonotype was picked up many times. The V gene is TRBV29-1, the J gene TRBJ2-5; possible D gene TRBD1, 6 bases. The CDR3 has 13 amino acids. Germline loops: CDR1 SQVTM, CDR2 ANQGSEA. Trimming removed 6 bases from V and 4 bases from J, with 15 bases in between. The CDR3 DNA sequence: TGCAGCGTCCGTACAGGGACGGGAGAGACCCAGTACTTC. This encodes CSVRTGTGETQYF.